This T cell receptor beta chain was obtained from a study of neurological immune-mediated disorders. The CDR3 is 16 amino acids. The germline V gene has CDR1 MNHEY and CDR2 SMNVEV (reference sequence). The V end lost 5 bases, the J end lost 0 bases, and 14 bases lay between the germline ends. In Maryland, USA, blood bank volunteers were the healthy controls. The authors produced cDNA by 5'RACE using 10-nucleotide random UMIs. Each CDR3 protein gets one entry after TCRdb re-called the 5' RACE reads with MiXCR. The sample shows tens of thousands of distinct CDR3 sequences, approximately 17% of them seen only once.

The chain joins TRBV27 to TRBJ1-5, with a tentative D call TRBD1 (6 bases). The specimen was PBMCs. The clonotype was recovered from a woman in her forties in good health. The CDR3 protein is CASSKKGQFSNQPQHF. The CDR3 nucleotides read TGTGCCAGCAGTAAAAAGGGACAATTTAGCAATCAGCCCCAGCATTTT.